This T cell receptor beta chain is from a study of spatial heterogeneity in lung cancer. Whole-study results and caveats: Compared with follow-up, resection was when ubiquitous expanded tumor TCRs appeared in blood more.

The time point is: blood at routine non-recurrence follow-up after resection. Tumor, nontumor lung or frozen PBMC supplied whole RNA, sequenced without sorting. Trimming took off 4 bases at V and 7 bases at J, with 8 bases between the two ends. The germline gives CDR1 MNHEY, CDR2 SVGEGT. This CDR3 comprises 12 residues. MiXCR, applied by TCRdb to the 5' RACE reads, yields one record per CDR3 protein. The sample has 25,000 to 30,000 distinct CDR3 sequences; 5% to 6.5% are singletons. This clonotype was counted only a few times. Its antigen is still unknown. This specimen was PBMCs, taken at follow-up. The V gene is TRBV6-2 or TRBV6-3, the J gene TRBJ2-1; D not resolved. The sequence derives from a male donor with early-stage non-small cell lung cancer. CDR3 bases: TGTGCCAGCAGTTTCGGCCTAAATGAGCAGTTCTTC. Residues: CASSFGLNEQFF.